These 16 T cell receptor beta chains were sequenced from one sample in a study of regulatory T cells in long-lasting Graves disease. Building of the TCR beta libraries involved iRepertoire HTBI primers and Arm-PCR of CDR3 regions. TCRdb independently ran MiXCR on the multiplex PCR reads; one entry per CDR3 protein. The table shows 350,000 to 450,000 distinct CDR3 sequences, with under 15% occurring only once. Time point noted: newly diagnosed GD, antithyroid drugs for less than 3 months. After RNA was extracted from PBMCs, the TCR library was made from it. Separately, the same data were catalogued under a study of T cells in Graves' hyperthyroidism and ophthalmopathy.

This sample comprised peripheral blood mononuclear cells (PBMCs), obtained at new diagnosis, from a patient treated with antithyroid drugs. The receptors here all came from a woman between 25 and 40 years old with Graves disease.

V is TRBV7-9 and J is TRBJ2-1; 8 bases agree with TRBD2. This CDR3 has 12 residues. The ends lost 4 bases at V and 8 bases at J; junction bases unmatched: 1. CDR1 SEHNR and CDR2 FQNEAQ come from the germline V gene (reference sequence). The DNA for the CDR3 is TGTGCCAGCAGCTCGGGACTAGATGAGCAGTTCTTC. Translation gives CASSSGLDEQFF.

A few counts support this clonotype. The rearrangement uses TRBV6-2 or TRBV6-3 and TRBJ1-5; 7 bases are a match to TRBD1. The V gene end was trimmed by 5 bases and the J gene end by 6 bases; junction bases not matched to a gene: 16. This CDR3 is built from 17 residues. Looked up from germline, CDR1 is MNHEY and CDR2 is SVGEGT. CDR3 in amino acids: CASSEVLQGFGSQPQHF. The DNA of the CDR3 is TGTGCCAGCAGTGAAGTTCTACAGGGGTTTGGGAGTCAGCCCCAGCATTTT.

This clonotype was counted between two and nine times. The rearrangement uses TRBV19 and TRBJ1-1; 7 nucleotides line up with TRBD1. Losses at the gene ends were 4 bases for V and 1 base for J; bases not matched to a gene: 6. CDR3 length: 15 residues. Germline V gene data show CDR1 as LNHDA and CDR2 as SQIVND (reference sequence). The CDR3 loop is CASSRGDSWNTEAFF. The DNA of the CDR3 is TGTGCCAGTAGTAGGGGGGACAGTTGGAACACTGAAGCTTTCTTT.

Many counts were recorded for this clonotype. The J gene is TRBJ1-5, the V gene TRBV6-5; D gene ambiguous. The CDR3 runs to 15 residues. In germline, CDR1 is MNHEY, CDR2 SVGAGI. Trimming left V 0 bases short and J 3 bases short, with 9 bases between. CDR3 coding DNA: TGTGCCAGCAGTTACTCGACTGGGTACAATCAGCCCCAGCATTTT. It yields the protein CASSYSTGYNQPQHF.

This clonotype appeared many times. This chain joins TRBV5-4 and TRBJ2-2; D unresolved. Germline V lookup: CDR1 SGHNT, CDR2 YYREEE (reference sequence). CDR3 length: 15 residues. Trimming removed 1 base from V and 1 base from J, with 8 bases in between. DNA for the CDR3: TGTGCCAGCAGCTTGCCCCGACAGAACACCGGGGAGCTGTTTTTT. The encoded protein is CASSLPRQNTGELFF.

This clonotype has a count of ten or more. The rearrangement uses TRBV3-1 and TRBJ1-2; TRBD1 aligns across 8 bases. The CDR3 loop spans 13 amino acids. Germline-derived CDR1 and CDR2 are LGHDT and YNNKEL (reference sequence). Trimming took 6 bases from V and 5 from J; bases not matched to a gene: 5. CDR3 protein: CASSPGGTYGYTF. CDR3 coding DNA: TGTGCCAGCAGTCCAGGGGGCACATATGGCTACACCTTC.

In the case of this clonotype: A single base separates this from a much larger clone, so it may be a read error. The rearrangement links TRBV5-1 to TRBJ2-1, with D uncertain. The CDR3 is 15 residues long. The germline CDR1 and CDR2 sequences are SGHRS and YFSETQ. V was shortened by 2 bases and J by 1 base, with 10 bases between the two germline ends. The chain's CDR3 is CASSFYGTSYNEQFF. Written as DNA, the CDR3 is TGCGCCAGCAGCTTCTACGGAACGTCCTACAATGAGCAGTTCTTC.

This clonotype was detected many times. The gene calls are TRBV18 and TRBJ2-4; D is uncertain. The CDR3 runs 13 residues. The germline V and J ends were trimmed by 2 bases and 0 bases, with 2 bases remaining between them. Germline V gene sequence: CDR1 KGHSH, CDR2 LQKENI. The chain's CDR3 is CASSPVAKNIQYF. Written as DNA, the CDR3 is TGTGCCAGCTCACCAGTAGCCAAAAACATTCAGTACTTC.

Notes on this clonotype: This may be a read error: a much more frequent sequence differs by one nucleotide. The chain uses TRBV29-1 and TRBJ1-1; D not certain. Germline-derived CDR1 and CDR2 are SQVTM and ANQGSEA. The CDR3 spans 13 residues. CDR3 DNA sequence: TGCAGCGTTAAAGAGGGCATGAACACTGAAGCTTCCTTT. Its protein is CSVKEGMNTEASF.

In the case of this clonotype: Being one base from a much bigger clone, this may be a read error. This chain links TRBV28 with TRBJ2-1; TRBD2 aligns across 11 bases. CDR1 MDHEN and CDR2 SYDVKM come from the germline V gene. V shed 7 bases, J shed 9 bases, and the junction held 5 bases outside the gene matches. CDR3 length: 13 amino acids. CDR3 DNA sequence: TGTGCCAGCAATAGCGGGAGGGCCACTGAGCAGTTCTTC. Its translation is CASNSGRATEQFF.

The chain has TRBV14 and TRBJ2-7; possibly TRBD1 for D (7 bases). CDR3 length equals 19 residues. Germline V gives CDR1 SGHDN, CDR2 FVKESK. The V end lost 1 base, the J end lost 1 base, and 23 bases lay between the germline ends. This CDR3 reads CASSQGFGEGGGESYEQYF. CDR3 coding DNA: TGTGCCAGCAGCCAAGGGTTCGGCGAAGGAGGGGGCGAATCCTACGAGCAGTACTTC.

Concerning this clonotype: A single base is all that separates this from a far larger clone, so a read error is likely. The chain uses TRBV11-2 and TRBJ2-3; 10 bases align to TRBD2. With the DNA end fitting TRBJ2-1 better, the J assignment may be wrong. The length of the CDR3 is 15 residues. CDR1 is SGHAT, CDR2 FQNNGV, per germline. The CDR3 coding sequence is TGTGCCAGCAGGGGAGCGGGAGGGAGTGTAAATGGGCAGTTCTTC. As protein: CASRGAGGSVNGQFF.

The chain uses TRBV12-3 or TRBV12-4 and TRBJ1-1, with a tentative D call TRBD1 (6 bases). V was trimmed by 4 bases and J by 0 bases, leaving 18 bases between them. The CDR3 is made up of 17 amino acids. For the CDR3, the DNA is TGTGCCAGCAGTTACTTGGCAGGGGAGGAATTGAACACTGAAGCTTTCTTT. It is translated as CASSYLAGEELNTEAFF.

Many counts were recorded for this clonotype. V is TRBV19 and J is TRBJ2-5; D not resolved. CDR3 length: 13 residues. The V end was cut by 3 bases, the J end by 3 bases, with 8 bases between. Germline-derived CDR1 and CDR2 are LNHDA and SQIVND (reference sequence). The CDR3 DNA is TGTGCCAGTAGTATCCGCCAAGAAGAGACCCAGTACTTC. Its translation is CASSIRQEETQYF.

Ten or more counts support this clonotype. The gene calls are TRBV29-1 and TRBJ2-1; D gene ambiguous. The CDR3 covers 12 residues. Trimming stripped 3 bases from V and 6 bases from J, with 9 bases between. CDR1 is SQVTM, CDR2 ANQGSEA, per germline. CDR3 residues: CSVDGRINEQFF. Written as DNA, the CDR3 is TGCAGCGTTGACGGCCGAATCAATGAGCAGTTCTTC.

This chain uses TRBV9 with TRBJ2-7; tentatively, D is TRBD2 (5 bases). The CDR3 spans 13 residues. The V gene lost 3 bases and the J gene lost 7 bases, with 14 bases spanning the gap. Germline CDR1 reads SGDLS; CDR2 reads YYNGEE. In nucleotides, the CDR3 is TGTGCCAGCAGCGCAGGACTTCCCGGGGAGCAGTACTTC. This encodes CASSAGLPGEQYF.